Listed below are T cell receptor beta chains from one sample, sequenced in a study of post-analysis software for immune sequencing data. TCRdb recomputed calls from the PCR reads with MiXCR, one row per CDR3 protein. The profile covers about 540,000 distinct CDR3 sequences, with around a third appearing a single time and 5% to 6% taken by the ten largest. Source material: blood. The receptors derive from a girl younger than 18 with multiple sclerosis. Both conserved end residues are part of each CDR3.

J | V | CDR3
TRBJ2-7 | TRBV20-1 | CSARERTATYEQYF
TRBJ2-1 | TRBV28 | CASSQPSGGRYNEQFF
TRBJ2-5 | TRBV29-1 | CSVEGQVRKETQYF
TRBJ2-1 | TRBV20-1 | CSARVRFYNEQFF
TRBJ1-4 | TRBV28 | CASTHTGGDEKLFF
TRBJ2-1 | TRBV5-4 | CASSTPGRVYNEQFF
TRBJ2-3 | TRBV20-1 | CSAAGDTQYF
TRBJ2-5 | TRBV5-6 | CASSLLASGSQETQYF
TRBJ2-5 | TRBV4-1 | CASSQDGRGGTQYF
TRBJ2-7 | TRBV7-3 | CASSLAPRQGNEQYF
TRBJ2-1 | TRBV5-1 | CASSLARSYNEQFF
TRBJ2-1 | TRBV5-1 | CASKFDGGTYNEQFF
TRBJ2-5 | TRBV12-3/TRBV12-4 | CASSFRAGTNQETQYF
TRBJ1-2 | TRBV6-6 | CASSYQGGSGYTF
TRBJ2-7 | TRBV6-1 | CASSEAGQGLYEQYF
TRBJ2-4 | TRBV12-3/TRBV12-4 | CASSPWDRGKNIQYF
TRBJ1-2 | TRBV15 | CATSTDGRYGYTF
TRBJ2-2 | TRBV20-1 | CSALGTGGNTGELFF
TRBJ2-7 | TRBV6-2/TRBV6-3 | CATARYAYEQYF
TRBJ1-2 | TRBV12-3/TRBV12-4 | CASSLRSNYGYTF
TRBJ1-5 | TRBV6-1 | CASSERGDQPQHF
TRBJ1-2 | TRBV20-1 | CSAGGQGDYGYTF
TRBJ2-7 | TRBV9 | CASSAGQGSEQYF
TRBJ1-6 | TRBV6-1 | CATTTTGGSGSPLHF
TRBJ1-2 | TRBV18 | CASSPLDRNGYTF
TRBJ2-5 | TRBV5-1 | CASSADGKETQYF
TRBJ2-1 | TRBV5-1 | CASSVGQGLNEQFF
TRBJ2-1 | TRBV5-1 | CASSYQGASYNEQFF
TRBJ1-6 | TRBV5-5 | CASSPPSRGFYSPLHF
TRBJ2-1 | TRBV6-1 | CASSARRQGVNEQFF
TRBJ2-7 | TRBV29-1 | CSVGVGPGGQYF
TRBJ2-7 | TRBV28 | CASSMTTGPQFYEQYF
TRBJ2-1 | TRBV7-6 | CASSLGGRYNEQFF